This T cell receptor (beta chain) appears in the sequencing data of a study of CD8 T cells in ankylosing spondylitis. Study conclusions and caveats: Existing reports had already noted some motif variants in reactive arthritis synovial fluid and blood. Matched ankylosing spondylitis synovial fluid reportedly contained a significantly enriched population of disease-linked clones. CD8+ disease-linked clones were present at relatively low frequencies in blood.

Making use of molecular barcodes, quantitative 5'-RACE generated TCR beta libraries. Each CDR3 protein gets one entry after TCRdb re-called the 5' RACE reads with MiXCR. The repertoire holds fewer than 250,000 distinct CDR3 sequences, about 11% seen once, with 21% in the top ten. Germline V gene lookup returns CDR1 SGHTA and CDR2 FQGTGA. The V gene end was trimmed by 5 bases and the J gene end by 2 bases; junction bases not matched to a gene: 9. This CDR3 has 16 amino acids. About this clonotype: The antigen remains unidentified.

Sequencing used blood, either unsorted or a sorted T cell fraction (not recorded which). This receptor was identified in a male donor with ankylosing spondylitis or in good health (not recorded which). The chain employs TRBV7-3 and TRBJ2-3; 8 nucleotides line up with TRBD2. Written as DNA, the CDR3 is TGTGCCAGCAGCCCGGTACGGGGGGGGGACACAGATACGCAGTATTTT. The encoded protein is CASSPVRGGDTDTQYF. Full variable domain (rest looked up from reference TRBV7-3 and TRBJ2-3): GAGVSQTPSNKVTEKGKYVELRCDPISGHTALYWYRQSLGQGPEFLIYFQGTGAADDSGLPNDRFFAVRPEGSVSTLKIQRTERGDSAVYLCASSPVRGGDTDTQYFGPGTRLTVL.